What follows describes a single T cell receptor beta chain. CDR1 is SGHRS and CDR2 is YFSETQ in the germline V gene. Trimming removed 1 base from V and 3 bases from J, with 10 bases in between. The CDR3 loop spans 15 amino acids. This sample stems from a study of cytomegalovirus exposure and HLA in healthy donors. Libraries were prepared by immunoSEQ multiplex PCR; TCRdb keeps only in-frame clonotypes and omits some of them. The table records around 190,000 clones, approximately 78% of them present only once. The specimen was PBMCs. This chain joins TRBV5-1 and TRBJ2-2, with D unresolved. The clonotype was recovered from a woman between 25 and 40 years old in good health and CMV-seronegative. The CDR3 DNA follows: TGCGCCAGCAGCTTGAATCAGGATCACACCGGGGAGCTGTTTTTT. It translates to CASSLNQDHTGELFF.